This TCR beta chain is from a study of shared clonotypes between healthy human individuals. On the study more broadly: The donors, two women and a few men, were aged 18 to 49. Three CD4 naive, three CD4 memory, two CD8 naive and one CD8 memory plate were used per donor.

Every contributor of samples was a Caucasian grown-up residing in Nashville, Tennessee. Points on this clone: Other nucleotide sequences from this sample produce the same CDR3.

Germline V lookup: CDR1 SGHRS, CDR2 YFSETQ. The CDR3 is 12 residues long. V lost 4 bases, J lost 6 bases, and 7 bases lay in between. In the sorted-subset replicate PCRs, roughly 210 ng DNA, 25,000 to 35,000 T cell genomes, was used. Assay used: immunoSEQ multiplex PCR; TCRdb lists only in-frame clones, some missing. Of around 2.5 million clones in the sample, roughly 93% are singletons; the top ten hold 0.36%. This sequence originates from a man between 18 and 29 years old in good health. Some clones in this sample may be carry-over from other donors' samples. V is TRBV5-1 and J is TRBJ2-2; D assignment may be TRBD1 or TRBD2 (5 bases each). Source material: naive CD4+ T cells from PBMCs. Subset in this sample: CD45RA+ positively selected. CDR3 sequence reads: CASSLGPGELFF. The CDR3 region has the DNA TGCGCCAGCAGCCTGGGACCCGGGGAGCTGTTTTTT.